A selection of T cell receptor beta chains follows, all from one sample in a study of blood T cell repertoires in COVID-19. This table comes from immunoSEQ multiplex PCR, and its TCRdb copy is limited to in-frame clones, with some not included. The sample carries some 250,000 clones, under 90% recorded once. Source material: PBMCs or T cells enriched from blood (not recorded which). Receptors originate from a woman aged 25 to 39 with acute COVID-19. CDR3s include the opening cysteine and the closing phenylalanine or tryptophan. Each record gives: J gene, V gene, D gene, clone size, CDR3 DNA, CDR3 protein. D genes are given only for firm matches. Some rows have no size entry. The others give once, few or many, or a class for an expanded clone.

>TRBJ1-4|TRBV5-6|.|.
TGTGCCAGCAACCAGGCCGATGAAAAACTGTTTTTT
CASNQADEKLFF
>TRBJ1-1|TRBV7-6|TRBD1|.
TGTGCCAGCAGCTCACAGGGGGCGAACACTGAAGCTTTCTTT
CASSSQGANTEAFF
>TRBJ1-2|TRBV5-6|TRBD1|.
TGTGCCAGCAGCTCCCTTGACAGGGAGACCGGCTATGGCTACACCTTC
CASSSLDRETGYGYTF
>TRBJ1-6|TRBV3-1/TRBV3-2|TRBD1|.
TGTGCCAGCAGCGAGCTTCCTCAGGGGGATTCACCCCTCCACTTT
CASSELPQGDSPLHF
>TRBJ1-2|TRBV6-2/TRBV6-3|TRBD1|.
TGTGCCAGCAGCCTTGGGACAGTTCATGGCTACACCTTC
CASSLGTVHGYTF
>TRBJ2-7|TRBV5-4|.|.
TGTGCCAGCAGCTCGGACAGAAGGTTGTCCTACGAGCAGTACTTC
CASSSDRRLSYEQYF
>TRBJ1-5|TRBV7-9|.|.
TGTGCCAGCAGCTCAACAGGAGAAGCTTCTCAGCCCCAGCATTTT
CASSSTGEASQPQHF
>TRBJ2-1|TRBV9|TRBD2|.
TGTGCCAGCAGCGTGGCGGGGGGGGCCCTCGATGAGCAGTTCTTC
CASSVAGGALDEQFF
>TRBJ1-1|TRBV11-2|TRBD1|.
TGTGCCAGCAGCTCCTTCCCGACAGGGATGAACACTGAAGCTTTCTTT
CASSSFPTGMNTEAFF
>TRBJ1-2|TRBV5-1|TRBD1|.
TGCGCCAGCAGCATCCTCGGACAGGGTAACTATGGCTACACCTTC
CASSILGQGNYGYTF
>TRBJ2-3|TRBV9|TRBD2|.
TGTGCCAGCAGCCCCCCCCTGGGTCTAGCGGGGGGCACAGATACGCAGTATTTT
CASSPPLGLAGGTDTQYF
>TRBJ2-7|TRBV19|TRBD1|.
TGTGCCAGTAGTTCCCCGGGCAGGGGGCCACTCGAGCAGTACTTC
CASSSPGRGPLEQYF
>TRBJ2-1|TRBV11-2|TRBD2|few
TGTGCCAGCAGCTTAAAGAGCGGGGGCCCCCCGGGGCAGTTCTTC
CASSLKSGGPPGQFF
>TRBJ2-7|TRBV4-1|TRBD1|.
TGCGCCAGCAGCTCCGGGACAGGGCCCTACGAGCAGTACTTC
CASSSGTGPYEQYF
>TRBJ1-4|TRBV12-5|.|once
TGTGCTAGTGGTTTGGGGCCAGGGCTCAATGAAAAACTGTTTTTT
CASGLGPGLNEKLFF
>TRBJ2-7|TRBV7-3|.|.
TGTGCCAGCAGCTCACAGGGAGATGAGCAGTACTTC
CASSSQGDEQYF
>TRBJ2-2|TRBV5-6|.|.
TGTGCCAGCAGCTTTCCCGGGTTGAACACCGGGGAGCTGTTTTTT
CASSFPGLNTGELFF
>TRBJ1-5|TRBV6-1|TRBD1|.
TGTGCCAGCAGTGAACGGACAGGTAATCAGCCCCAGCATTTT
CASSERTGNQPQHF
>TRBJ1-5|TRBV20-1|.|.
TGCAGTGCTAGTATTCAGGAGGAAGGTTTTGGTCAGCCCCAGCATTTT
CSASIQEEGFGQPQHF
>TRBJ2-3|TRBV4-3|.|.
TGCGCCAGCAGCCAAGATTCCCTCCTATTCACAGATACGCAGTATTTT
CASSQDSLLFTDTQYF
>TRBJ1-3|TRBV5-4|.|.
TGTGCCAGCAGCCCGAATTTAACAGGCTCTGGAAACACCATATATTTT
CASSPNLTGSGNTIYF
>TRBJ2-7|TRBV19|TRBD1|.
TGTGCCACCAAAGGGGACAGCTCCTACGAGCAGTACTTC
CATKGDSSYEQYF
>TRBJ2-5|TRBV7-9|TRBD1|.
TGTGCCAGCAGCGCTGGGACAGCCTCACAAGAGACCCAGTACTTC
CASSAGTASQETQYF
>TRBJ1-2|TRBV7-8|TRBD1|.
TGTGCCAGCAGCTTATTTGGGACAGTCAACTATGGCTACACCTTC
CASSLFGTVNYGYTF
>TRBJ1-1|TRBV4-3|.|.
TGCGCCAGCAGCCCTCGCCTGGGGGGGGGCTCGAGGGATGAAGCTTTCTTT
CASSPRLGGGSRDEAFF
>TRBJ2-1|TRBV4-1|TRBD1|.
TGCGCCAGCAGCGGACCGGGACAGGGGGTTAATGAGCAGTTCTTC
CASSGPGQGVNEQFF
>TRBJ2-1|TRBV18|.|.
TGTGCCAGCTCACCAGAATTAGCCTACAATGAGCAGTTCTTC
CASSPELAYNEQFF
>TRBJ1-6|TRBV27|TRBD1|once
TGTGCCAGCACCCGGACAGGATATAATTCACCCCTCCACTTT
CASTRTGYNSPLHF
>TRBJ1-4|TRBV9|.|.
TGTGCCAGCAACCAGGGGCTGACTAATGAAAAACTGTTTTTT
CASNQGLTNEKLFF
>TRBJ2-7|TRBV6-2/TRBV6-3|TRBD2|.
TGTGCCAGCAGTTTTACGCGGGGGGGCGGCTTCTACGAGCAGTACTTC
CASSFTRGGGFYEQYF
>TRBJ2-2|TRBV29-1|TRBD2|.
TGCAGCGTTGGGAAACTAGCGGGGGACACCGGGGAGCTGTTTTTT
CSVGKLAGDTGELFF
>TRBJ2-7|TRBV7-2|TRBD2|.
TGTGCCAGCAGCTCGCGGGGGGGGAGCTCCTACGAGCAGTACTTC
CASSSRGGSSYEQYF
>TRBJ2-7|TRBV19|TRBD1|.
TGTGCCAGTAGTGGGGGACAGGGGCCCTACGAGCAGTACTTC
CASSGGQGPYEQYF
>TRBJ2-7|TRBV18|.|.
TGTGCCAGCTCACCAGAACCAGGTTTTACCTACGAGCAGTACTTC
CASSPEPGFTYEQYF
>TRBJ1-2|TRBV7-9|.|.
TGTGCCAGCAGCCCCTTGGCGGGTGGGAACTATGGCTACACCTTC
CASSPLAGGNYGYTF
>TRBJ1-5|TRBV15|.|.
TGTGCCACCAGCCAGACAGATTATCAGCCCCAGCATTTT
CATSQTDYQPQHF
>TRBJ2-2|TRBV9|TRBD2|.
TGTGCCAGCAGCGTAGCTTTAACTAGCGGGGGGACTGGGACCGGGGAGCTGTTTTTT
CASSVALTSGGTGTGELFF
>TRBJ2-7|TRBV4-1|.|.
TGCGCCAGCAGCCAAGAGGTCTGGGGAGATCTAGCCTACGAGCAGTACTTC
CASSQEVWGDLAYEQYF
>TRBJ2-7|TRBV15|TRBD1|once
TGTGCCACCAGCAGAGAGGGGCCGGGACAGGGGGCCGACGAGCAGTACTTC
CATSREGPGQGADEQYF
>TRBJ2-5|TRBV7-8|.|.
TGTGCCAGCAGCTTCGTTCAGGAAGAGACCCAGTACTTC
CASSFVQEETQYF
>TRBJ1-4|TRBV10-3|TRBD1|.
TGTGCCATCAGTGACGACAGGGGGCCGGGAAAACTGTTTTTT
CAISDDRGPGKLFF
>TRBJ2-3|TRBV6-5|TRBD2|.
TGTGCGACGTGTAGGGACTACTCAGATACGCAGTATTTT
CATCRDYSDTQYF